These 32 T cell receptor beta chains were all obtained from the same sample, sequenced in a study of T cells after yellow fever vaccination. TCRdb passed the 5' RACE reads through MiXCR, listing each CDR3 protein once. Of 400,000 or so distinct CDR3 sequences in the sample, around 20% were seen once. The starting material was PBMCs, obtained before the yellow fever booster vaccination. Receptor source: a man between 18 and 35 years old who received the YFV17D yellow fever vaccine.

In DNA form, the CDR3 reads TGCGCCAGCAGCTTTTTACAGGGCGCGATTAGCACAGATACGCAGTATTTT. It is translated as CASSFLQGAISTDTQYF. The genes are TRBV5-1 and TRBJ2-3, with a tentative D call TRBD1 (6 bases). V was clipped by 2 bases and J by 0 bases, with 16 bases between them. The CDR3 sequence is 17 residues long. Germline lookup yields CDR1 SGHRS and CDR2 YFSETQ.

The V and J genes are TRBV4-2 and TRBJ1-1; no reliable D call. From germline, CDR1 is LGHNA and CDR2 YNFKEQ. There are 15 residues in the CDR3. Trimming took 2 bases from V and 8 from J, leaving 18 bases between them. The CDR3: CASSQLVRSPPEAFF. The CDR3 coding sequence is TGTGCCAGCAGCCAACTTGTTCGGAGCCCCCCAGAAGCTTTCTTT.

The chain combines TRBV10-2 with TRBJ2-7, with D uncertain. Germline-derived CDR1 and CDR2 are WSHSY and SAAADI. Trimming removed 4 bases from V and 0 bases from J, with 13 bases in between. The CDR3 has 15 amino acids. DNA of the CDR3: TGCGCCAGCAGTGCTGAAGGGCGACTCTCCTACGAGCAGTACTTC. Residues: CASSAEGRLSYEQYF.

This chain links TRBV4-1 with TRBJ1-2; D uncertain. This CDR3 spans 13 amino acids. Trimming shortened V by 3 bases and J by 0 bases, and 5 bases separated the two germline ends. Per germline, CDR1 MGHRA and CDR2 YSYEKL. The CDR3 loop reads CASSHSTNYGYTF. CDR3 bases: TGCGCCAGCAGCCACTCGACTAACTATGGCTACACCTTC.

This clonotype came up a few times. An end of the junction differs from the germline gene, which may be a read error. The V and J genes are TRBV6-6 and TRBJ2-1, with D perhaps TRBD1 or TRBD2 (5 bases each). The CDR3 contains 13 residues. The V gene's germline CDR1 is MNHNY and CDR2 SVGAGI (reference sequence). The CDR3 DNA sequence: TGTGCCAGCACCATGGACGGGGCCAAACGGGGTACCTTC. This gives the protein CASTMDGAKRGTF.

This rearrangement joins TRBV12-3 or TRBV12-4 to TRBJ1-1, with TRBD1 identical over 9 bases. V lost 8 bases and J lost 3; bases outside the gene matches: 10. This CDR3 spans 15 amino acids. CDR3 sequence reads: CASEEGQGWDTEAFF. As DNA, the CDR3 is TGTGCCAGCGAAGAGGGACAGGGCTGGGACACTGAAGCTTTCTTT.

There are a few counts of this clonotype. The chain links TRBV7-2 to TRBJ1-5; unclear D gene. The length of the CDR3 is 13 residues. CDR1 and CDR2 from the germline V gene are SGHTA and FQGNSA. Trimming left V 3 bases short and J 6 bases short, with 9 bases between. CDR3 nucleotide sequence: TGTGCCAGCAGCTTCGAGGGATCTCAGCCCCAGCATTTT. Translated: CASSFEGSQPQHF.

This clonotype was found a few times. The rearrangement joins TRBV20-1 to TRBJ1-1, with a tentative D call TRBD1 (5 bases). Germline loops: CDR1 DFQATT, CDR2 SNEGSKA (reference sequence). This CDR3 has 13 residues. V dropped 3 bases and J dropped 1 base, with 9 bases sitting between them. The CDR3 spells CSASRDWNTEAFF. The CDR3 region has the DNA TGCAGTGCTAGCCGGGACTGGAACACTGAAGCTTTCTTT.

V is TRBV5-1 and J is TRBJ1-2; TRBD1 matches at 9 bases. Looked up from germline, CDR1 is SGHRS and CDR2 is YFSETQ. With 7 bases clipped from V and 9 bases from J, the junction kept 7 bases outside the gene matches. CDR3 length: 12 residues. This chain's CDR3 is CASGTGTMSYTF. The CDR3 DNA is TGCGCCAGCGGGACAGGGACAATGAGCTACACCTTC.

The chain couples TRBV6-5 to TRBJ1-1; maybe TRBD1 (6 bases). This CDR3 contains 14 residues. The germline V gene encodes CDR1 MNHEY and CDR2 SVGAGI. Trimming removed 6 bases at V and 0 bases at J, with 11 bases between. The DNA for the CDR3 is TGTGCCAGCAGCTCAGGGGAGGTGAACACTGAAGCTTTCTTT. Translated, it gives CASSSGEVNTEAFF.

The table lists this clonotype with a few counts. The CDR3 DNA sequence: TGCGCCAGCAGCCAAGATGGGAGACTATTAACCCCCCAGTACTTC. Translated, it gives CASSQDGRLLTPQYF. The rearrangement joins TRBV4-1 to TRBJ2-5; D might be TRBD2 (5 bases). The V end lost 0 bases, the J end lost 9 bases, and 17 bases lay between the germline ends. Germline V gene sequence: CDR1 MGHRA, CDR2 YSYEKL. This CDR3 contains 15 residues.

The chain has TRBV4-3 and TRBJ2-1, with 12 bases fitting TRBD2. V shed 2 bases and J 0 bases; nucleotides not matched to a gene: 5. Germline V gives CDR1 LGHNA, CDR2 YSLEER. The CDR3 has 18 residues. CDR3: CASSQRTSGDRSYNEQFF. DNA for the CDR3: TGCGCCAGCAGCCAACGGACTAGCGGGGATCGCTCCTACAATGAGCAGTTCTTC.

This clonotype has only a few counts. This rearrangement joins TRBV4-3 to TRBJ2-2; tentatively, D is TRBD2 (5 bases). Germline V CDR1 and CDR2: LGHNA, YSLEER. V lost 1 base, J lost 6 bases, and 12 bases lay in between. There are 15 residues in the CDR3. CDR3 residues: CASSQVSHGAGELFF. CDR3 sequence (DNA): TGCGCCAGCAGCCAAGTATCTCACGGGGCCGGGGAGCTGTTTTTT.

This chain's CDR3 is CASSQAWDRAHNEQFF. Here the CDR3 DNA reads TGCGCCAGCAGCCAAGCTTGGGACAGAGCCCACAATGAGCAGTTCTTC. The genes are TRBV4-3 and TRBJ2-1, with 7 bases aligning to TRBD1. Germline V lookup: CDR1 LGHNA, CDR2 YSLEER. Trimming cost V 1 base and J 5 bases; bases outside gene matches: 8. This CDR3 region has 16 residues.

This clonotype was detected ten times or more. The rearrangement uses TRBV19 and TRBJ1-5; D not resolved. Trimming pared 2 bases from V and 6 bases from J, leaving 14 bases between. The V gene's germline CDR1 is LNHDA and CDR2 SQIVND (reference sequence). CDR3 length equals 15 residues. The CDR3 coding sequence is TGTGCCAGTAGTATAACCCCGAGCCCTACTCAGCCCCAGCATTTT. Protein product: CASSITPSPTQPQHF.

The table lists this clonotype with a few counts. In nucleotides, the CDR3 is TGTGCCAGCAGCTTAGCTGGGATTCAGGGCACAGATACGCAGTATTTT. Translated, it gives CASSLAGIQGTDTQYF. The chain couples TRBV7-9 to TRBJ2-3, with no clear D. CDR1 and CDR2 from the germline V gene are SEHNR and FQNEAQ (reference sequence). This CDR3 contains 16 residues. Trimming removed 0 bases from V and 1 base from J, with 11 bases in between. Using reference TRBV7-9 and TRBJ2-3 for the parts outside the CDR3, the full variable domain is DTGVSQNPRHKITKRGQNVTFRCDPISEHNRLYWYRQTLGQGPEFLTYFQNEAQLEKSRLLSDRFSAERPKGSFSTLEIQRTEQGDSAMYLCASSLAGIQGTDTQYFGPGTRLTVL.

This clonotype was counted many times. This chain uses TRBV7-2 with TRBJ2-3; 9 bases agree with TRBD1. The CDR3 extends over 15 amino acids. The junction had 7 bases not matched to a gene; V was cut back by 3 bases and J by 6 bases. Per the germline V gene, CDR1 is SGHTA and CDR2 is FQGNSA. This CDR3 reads CASSLGQGGGDTQYF. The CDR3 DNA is TGTGCCAGCAGCTTGGGACAGGGTGGGGGCGATACGCAGTATTTT.

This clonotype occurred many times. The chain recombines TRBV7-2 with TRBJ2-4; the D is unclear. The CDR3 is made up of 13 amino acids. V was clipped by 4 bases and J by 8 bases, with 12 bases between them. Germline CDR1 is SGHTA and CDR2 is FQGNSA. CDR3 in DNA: TGTGCCAGCAGCTCCCTACGAAGGGACATTCAGTACTTC. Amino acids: CASSSLRRDIQYF.

CDR3 in amino acids: CASSLGLVNFF. The CDR3 DNA is TGTGCCAGCAGTTTAGGTCTTGTTAATTTCTTC. The J gene is TRBJ2-1, the V gene TRBV28; D not certain. The CDR3 totals 11 residues. Germline V gives CDR1 MDHEN, CDR2 SYDVKM. Trimming cost V 2 bases and J 16 bases, with 12 bases left between them.

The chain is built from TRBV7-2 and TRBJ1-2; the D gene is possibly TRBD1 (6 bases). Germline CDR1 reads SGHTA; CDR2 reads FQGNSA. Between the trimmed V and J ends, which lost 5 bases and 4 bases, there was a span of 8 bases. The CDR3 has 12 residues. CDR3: CASSKQGYGYTF. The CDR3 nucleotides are TGTGCCAGCAGCAAACAGGGCTATGGCTACACCTTC.

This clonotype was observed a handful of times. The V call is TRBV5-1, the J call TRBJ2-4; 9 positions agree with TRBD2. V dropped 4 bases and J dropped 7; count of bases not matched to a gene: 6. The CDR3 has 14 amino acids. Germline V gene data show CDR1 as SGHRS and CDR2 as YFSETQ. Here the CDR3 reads CASSPSGGYNIQYF. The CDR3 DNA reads TGCGCCAGCAGCCCAAGCGGGGGGTACAACATTCAGTACTTC.

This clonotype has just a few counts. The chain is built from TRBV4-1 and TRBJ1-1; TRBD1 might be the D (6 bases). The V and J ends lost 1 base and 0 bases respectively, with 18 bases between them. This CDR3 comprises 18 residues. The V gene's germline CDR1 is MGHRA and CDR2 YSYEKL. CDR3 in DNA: TGCGCCAGCAGCCAAGGGATTGCCCCTGGGACAATGAACACTGAAGCTTTCTTT. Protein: CASSQGIAPGTMNTEAFF.

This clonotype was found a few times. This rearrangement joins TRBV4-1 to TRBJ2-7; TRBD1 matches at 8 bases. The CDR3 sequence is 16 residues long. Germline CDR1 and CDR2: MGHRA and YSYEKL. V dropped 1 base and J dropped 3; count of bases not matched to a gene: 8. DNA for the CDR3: TGCGCCAGCAGCCAAGCGCAGGGGGCTCGAGTCTACGAGCAGTACTTC. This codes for CASSQAQGARVYEQYF.

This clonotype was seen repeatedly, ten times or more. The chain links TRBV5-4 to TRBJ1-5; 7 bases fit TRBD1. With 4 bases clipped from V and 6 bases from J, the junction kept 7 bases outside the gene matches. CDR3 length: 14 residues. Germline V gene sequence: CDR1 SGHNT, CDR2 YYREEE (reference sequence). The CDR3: CASSQGGAGQPQHF. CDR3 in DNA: TGTGCCAGCAGCCAAGGGGGCGCGGGTCAGCCCCAGCATTTT. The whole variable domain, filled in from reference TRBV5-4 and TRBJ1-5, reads ETGVTQSPTHLIKTRGQQVTLRCSSQSGHNTVSWYQQALGQGPQFIFQYYREEENGRGNFPPRFSGLQFPNYSSELNVNALELDDSALYLCASSQGGAGQPQHFGDGTRLSIL.

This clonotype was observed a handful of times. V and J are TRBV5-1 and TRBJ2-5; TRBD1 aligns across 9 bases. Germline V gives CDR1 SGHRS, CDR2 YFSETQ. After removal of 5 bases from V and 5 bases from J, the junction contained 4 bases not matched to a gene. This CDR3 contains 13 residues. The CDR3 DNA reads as TGCGCCAGCAGAAGACAGGGGGGGGAGACCCAGTACTTC. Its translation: CASRRQGGETQYF.

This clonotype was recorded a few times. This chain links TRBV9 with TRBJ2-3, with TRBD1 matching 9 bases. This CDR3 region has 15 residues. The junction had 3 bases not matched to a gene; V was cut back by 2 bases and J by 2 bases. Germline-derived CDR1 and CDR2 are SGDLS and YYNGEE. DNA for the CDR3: TGTGCCAGCAGCGTGGGGACAGGGACCACAGATACGCAGTATTTT. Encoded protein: CASSVGTGTTDTQYF.

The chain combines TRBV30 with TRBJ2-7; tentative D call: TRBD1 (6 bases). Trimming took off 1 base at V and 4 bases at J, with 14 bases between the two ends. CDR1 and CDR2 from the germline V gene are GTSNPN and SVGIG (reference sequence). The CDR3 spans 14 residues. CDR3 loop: CAWSGANRVYEQYF. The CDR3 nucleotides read TGTGCCTGGAGTGGGGCGAACAGGGTTTACGAGCAGTACTTC.

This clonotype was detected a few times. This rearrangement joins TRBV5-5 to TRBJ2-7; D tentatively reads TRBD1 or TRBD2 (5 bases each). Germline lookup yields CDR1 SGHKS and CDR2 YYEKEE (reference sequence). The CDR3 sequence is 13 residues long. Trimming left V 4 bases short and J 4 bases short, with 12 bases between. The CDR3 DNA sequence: TGTGCCAGCAGCCCTCTTGGGGGTTACGAGCAGTACGTC. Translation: CASSPLGGYEQYV.

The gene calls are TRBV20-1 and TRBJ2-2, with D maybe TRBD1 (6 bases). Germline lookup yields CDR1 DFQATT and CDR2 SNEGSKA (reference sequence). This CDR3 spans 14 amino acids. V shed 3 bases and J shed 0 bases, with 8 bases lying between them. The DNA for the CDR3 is TGCAGTGCTAGGGACAGCTCGAACACCGGGGAGCTGTTTTTT. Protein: CSARDSSNTGELFF.

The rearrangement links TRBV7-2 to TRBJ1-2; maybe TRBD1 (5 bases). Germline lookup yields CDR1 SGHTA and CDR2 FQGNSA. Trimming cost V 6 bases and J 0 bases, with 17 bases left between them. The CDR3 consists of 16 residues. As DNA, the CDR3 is TGTGCCAGCAGTACTGTAGCAGGGATCCCTAACTATGGCTACACCTTC. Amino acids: CASSTVAGIPNYGYTF.

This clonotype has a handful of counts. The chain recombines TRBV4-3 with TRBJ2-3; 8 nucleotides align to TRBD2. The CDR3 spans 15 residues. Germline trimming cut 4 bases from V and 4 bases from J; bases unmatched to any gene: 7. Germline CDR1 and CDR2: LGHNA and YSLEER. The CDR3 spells CASSPLRGGADTQYF. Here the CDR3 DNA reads TGCGCCAGCAGCCCCCTTCGGGGGGGCGCAGATACGCAGTATTTT.

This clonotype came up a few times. As DNA, the CDR3 is TGTGCCAGCAGCCCCCTTGGAGGAAGGCGGAGATCCTACGAGCAGTACTTC. Its translation: CASSPLGGRRRSYEQYF. This rearrangement joins TRBV3-1 to TRBJ2-7, with TRBD2 as a possible D gene (5 bases). CDR1 is LGHDT, CDR2 YNNKEL, per germline (reference sequence). V lost 4 bases and J 1 base, leaving 20 bases between the germline ends. This CDR3 has 17 residues.